This entry lists 10 T cell receptor beta chains sequenced from one sample in a study of T cell repertoires in cytomegalovirus infection. TCRdb reprocessed the reads with MiXCR, giving one entry per CDR3 protein. The sample consists of about 310,000 distinct CDR3 sequences, 17% of them appearing once. Sequences were obtained from PBMCs. The source is a human donor in good health (CMV status not recorded). Some clones in this sample may be carry-over from other donors' samples.

The table lists this clonotype with a few counts. The chain is built from TRBV7-9 and TRBJ2-7; 7 bases map to TRBD1. Germline V gene data show CDR1 as SEHNR and CDR2 as FQNEAQ (reference sequence). This CDR3 has 14 amino acids. V lost 5 bases and J lost 6; bases outside the gene matches: 10. The CDR3: CASSPGTEFFEQYF. CDR3 in DNA: TGTGCCAGCAGCCCCGGGACAGAGTTTTTCGAGCAGTACTTC.

This clonotype was counted a few times. V gene TRBV2 combines with J gene TRBJ2-7; possible D gene TRBD1, 5 bases. This CDR3 comprises 13 residues. The V end lost 1 base, the J end lost 7 bases, and 11 bases lay between the germline ends. Germline V CDR1 and CDR2: SNHLY, FYNNEI. CDR3 protein: CASSEVIREEQYF. The DNA of the CDR3 is TGTGCCAGCAGTGAAGTGATCAGGGAAGAGCAGTACTTC.

Only a few counts were recorded for this clonotype. The chain joins TRBV11-1 to TRBJ1-6, with D possibly matching TRBD1 (5 bases). V was shortened by 0 bases and J by 15 bases, with 15 bases between the two germline ends. Germline V gene sequence: CDR1 SGHAT, CDR2 FQDESV (reference sequence). The CDR3 loop spans 14 amino acids. CDR3 bases: TGTGCCAGCAGCTTAGCGGATGGGGGGAATCGCCTCCACTTT. Translating it yields CASSLADGGNRLHF.

This clonotype was seen only a few times. The chain links TRBV18 to TRBJ2-6, with a weak D call TRBD2 (5 bases). The CDR3 has 19 residues. V gave up 3 bases and J gave up 0 bases, with 18 bases separating them. Germline lookup yields CDR1 KGHSH and CDR2 LQKENI. The chain's CDR3 is CASSPFGVGGTSGANVLTF. For the CDR3, the DNA is TGTGCCAGCTCACCTTTTGGGGTCGGAGGCACCTCTGGGGCCAACGTCCTGACTTTC.

This clonotype showed up many times. The chain is built from TRBV12-3 or TRBV12-4 and TRBJ2-3; TRBD1 or TRBD2 may be the D gene (6 bases each). Trimming removed 2 bases from V and 1 base from J, with 13 bases in between. This CDR3 contains 16 residues. The CDR3 here is CASSLWGAHGTDTQYF. The CDR3 nucleotides read TGTGCCAGCAGTTTATGGGGGGCGCATGGCACAGATACGCAGTATTTT.

This clonotype has just a few counts. This sequence joins TRBV7-9 and TRBJ1-2; unclear D gene. The CDR3 totals 15 residues. The germline V and J ends were trimmed by 0 bases and 2 bases, with 10 bases remaining between them. Germline CDR1 is SEHNR and CDR2 is FQNEAQ (reference sequence). CDR3 DNA: TGTGCCAGCAGCTTAGCCGTGACGGTGAACTATGGCTACACCTTC. It codes for CASSLAVTVNYGYTF.

This clonotype has ten or more counts. V is TRBV7-2 and J is TRBJ1-5, with 7 positions matching TRBD1. The CDR3 contains 15 residues. Germline CDR1 is SGHTA and CDR2 is FQGNSA. The junction had 7 bases not matched to a gene; V was cut back by 8 bases and J by 0 bases. DNA for the CDR3: TGTGCCAGCTCATCAGGGGGAACTAGCAATCAGCCCCAGCATTTT. Its protein product is CASSSGGTSNQPQHF.

This clonotype was seen a few times. This rearrangement joins TRBV4-2 to TRBJ1-6, with 7 nucleotides matching TRBD1. This CDR3 contains 19 residues. CDR1 and CDR2 (germline): LGHNA, YNFKEQ. Unmatched junction bases numbered 10, after V lost 0 bases and J lost 2 bases. The CDR3 DNA sequence: TGTGCCAGCAGCCAAGATATTTCACAGGGGAGGACCTATAATTCACCCCTCCACTTT. Translated, it gives CASSQDISQGRTYNSPLHF.

The J gene is TRBJ1-1, the V gene TRBV7-9; the match to TRBD1 covers 7 bases. There are 14 residues in the CDR3. Trimming removed 3 bases from V and 4 bases from J; junction bases left unmatched: 5. Germline CDR1 is SEHNR and CDR2 is FQNEAQ (reference sequence). The CDR3 bases are TGTGCCAGCAGCTTTGGGACAGCGGGCACTGAAGCTTTCTTT. Translating it yields CASSFGTAGTEAFF.

The chain uses TRBV25-1 and TRBJ2-7, with D possibly called TRBD1 or TRBD2 (5 bases each). The germline V gene encodes CDR1 MGHDK and CDR2 SYGVNS. V was pared by 6 bases and J by 2 bases, with 14 bases between. The CDR3 is 14 residues long. For the CDR3, the DNA is TGTGCCAGCAGGGAGGCAGGGCGAACCTACGAGCAGTACTTC. This sequence encodes CASREAGRTYEQYF.